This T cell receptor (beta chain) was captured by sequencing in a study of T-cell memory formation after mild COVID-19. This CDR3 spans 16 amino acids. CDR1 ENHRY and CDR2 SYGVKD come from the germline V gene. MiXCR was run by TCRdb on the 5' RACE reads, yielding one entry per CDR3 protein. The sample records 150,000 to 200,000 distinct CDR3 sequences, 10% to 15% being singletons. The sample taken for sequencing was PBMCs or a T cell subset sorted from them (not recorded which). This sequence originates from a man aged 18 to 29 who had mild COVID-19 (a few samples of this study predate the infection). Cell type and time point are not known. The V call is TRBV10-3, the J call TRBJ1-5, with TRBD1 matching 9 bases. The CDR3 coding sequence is TGTGACATTGAGGGACAGGGCGGGGTTAGCAATCAGCCCCAGCATTTT. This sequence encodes CDIEGQGGVSNQPQHF.